This TCR beta chain was recorded in a study of PD-1 blockade in classical Hodgkin lymphoma. Study-level findings and limits: There was a significant rise in CD4+ TCR diversity by C4D1, with no such rise for CD8+. Nivolumab initiation under 1 year post-ASCT meant exclusion.

Method: immunoSEQ multiplex PCR; TCRdb's copy keeps in-frame clones and lacks some. The table records about 97,000 clones, approximately 88% of them present only once. CDR1 SEHNR and CDR2 FQNEAQ come from the germline V gene (reference sequence). The germline V and J ends were trimmed by 5 bases and 4 bases, with 13 bases remaining between them. This CDR3 spans 14 amino acids. This clone is termed medium-sized. Its antigen is as yet unknown. There was relapse after autologous stem cell transplantation in every patient, and there was variation in brentuximab vedotin exposure. The patients, who had relapsed/refractory classical Hodgkin lymphoma, achieved best responses of complete response, partial response or progressive disease.

J is TRBJ2-3 and V is TRBV7-9; D unclear. The receptor comes from a human donor with classical Hodgkin lymphoma. Source: peripheral blood mononuclear cells (PBMCs), taken at baseline. CDR3 coding DNA: TGTGCCAGCAGCCACCCGTTGGCCTCAGATACGCAGTATTTT. This gives the protein CASSHPLASDTQYF.